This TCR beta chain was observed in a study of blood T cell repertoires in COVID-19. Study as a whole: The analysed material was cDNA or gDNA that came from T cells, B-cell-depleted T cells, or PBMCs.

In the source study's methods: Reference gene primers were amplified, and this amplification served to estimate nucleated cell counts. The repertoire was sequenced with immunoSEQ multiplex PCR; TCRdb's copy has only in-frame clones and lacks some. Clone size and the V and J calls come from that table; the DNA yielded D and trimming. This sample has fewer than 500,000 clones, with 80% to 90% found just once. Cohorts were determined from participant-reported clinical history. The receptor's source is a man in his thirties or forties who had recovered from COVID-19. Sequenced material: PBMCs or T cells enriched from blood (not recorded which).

The CDR3, as DNA: TGTGCCAGTAGTATGGGCAACGGGAGGGCATTACCTTACAATGAGCAGTTCTTC. This codes for CASSMGNGRALPYNEQFF. The chain is built from TRBV19 and TRBJ2-1; 8 bases are shared with TRBD2. Germline lookup yields CDR1 LNHDA and CDR2 SQIVND (reference sequence). The CDR3 loop spans 18 amino acids. The junction had 14 bases not matched to a gene; V was cut back by 3 bases and J by 4 bases.